This TCR beta chain was profiled in a study of CD8+CD57+ T cells in acquired aplastic anemia. Across the study: CD4+ cells from healthy donors averaged around 9.9 million reads. Findings of the study overall: Significance was not reached for CD8+ Simpson's diversity between patients and controls. Approximately 30 was the count of CD8+ CDR3 sequences that patients shared with controls.

Both TCR beta VDJ combination and CDR3 sequence profiling were carried out. Genomic DNA was the template for this profiling. TCRdb re-analysed the reads in MiXCR, keeping a single row per CDR3 protein. The table shows 100,000 to 150,000 distinct CDR3 sequences, with around 48% occurring only once. About this clonotype itself: Its antigen is not known.

Material: sorted CD4+, CD8+, or CD8+CD57+ T cells (not recorded which) from PBMCs. The TCR comes from a human donor in good health, serving as a control.

This chain's CDR3 is CASSGDRGPAQPQHF. CDR3 in DNA: TGTGCCAGCAGTGGAGACAGGGGGCCGGCTCAGCCCCAGCATTTT. V usage is TRBV2 and J usage is TRBJ1-5; 10 bases match TRBD1. Germline CDR1 reads SNHLY; CDR2 reads FYNNEI. The ends lost 4 bases at V and 6 bases at J; junction bases unmatched: 6. This CDR3 has 15 residues.